This TCR beta chain is from a study of PD-1 blockade in classical Hodgkin lymphoma (dated by TCRdb to the early 2020s). For the wider study: Nivolumab dosing was 3 mg/kg intravenously every 2 weeks, continuing until either disease progression or unacceptable toxicity. To define a peripheral blood immune signature of response to PD-1 blockade in classical Hodgkin lymphoma, the study combined TCR beta sequencing with CyTOF. Here is what the overall study found, with its caveats: CD4+ but not CD8+ TCR diversity rose significantly by C4D1 (p=0.0027 vs p=0.16), most apparent in complete responders (p=0.02). Patients starting nivolumab less than 1 year after ASCT had lower diversity and were excluded from later analyses to avoid confounding by immune reconstitution. Baseline diversity similar to that of newly diagnosed patients was observed in trial patients achieving complete response, whereas significantly lower diversity was observed in partial responders and progressors. Newly diagnosed patients were reported to have lower baseline TCR diversity than healthy donors, and relapsed/refractory patients were reported to have lower baseline TCR diversity still. Only a single clinical trial cohort was studied, and what caused the repertoire differences, possibly disease activity or prior therapy, remained undefined.

Genomic DNA was isolated using the Qiagen DNeasy kit from unsorted PBMCs as well as from negatively selected CD4+ and CD8+ fractions. TCR beta CDR3 regions were amplified by immunoSEQ multiplex PCR using primers annealing to V and J segments. A synthetic immune receptor repertoire was used to minimize amplification bias, and any remaining bias was removed computationally after sequencing. Concerning the study's data processing: Custom Python scripts were used to quantify repertoire diversity as the Shannon entropy index. The unsorted, CD4+ and CD8+ repertoires were each analyzed separately, with the exception of combined analyses, where CD4+ and CD8+ sequences were merged in silico. A clone was considered expanded if an increase in frequency of at least 2-fold after treatment relative to C1D1 was found, and a pseudocount of 0.5 was applied to clones undetected at baseline. Clones with 0 or 1 copy at C1D1 were defined as singleton clones, while clones with 2 or more copies were defined as non-singleton clones. Clones expanded in unsorted samples were labelled as CD4+, CD8+ or unknown by matching protein sequences in sorted samples from the same patient. Wilcoxon tests were applied to paired samples to test diversity changes from C1D1 to C4D1. Sourced from immuneACCESS, this table was stored by TCRdb with only in-frame sequences that have V and J called. A share of the clones is absent; for the studies checked, an unresolved V gene accounts for under half, and the remainder has no known explanation. V and J calls and clone size are given by that table; D and trimming were obtained from the DNA. This sample is represented by approximately 24,000 clones; over 75% of them were singletons. The leading ten clones occupy roughly 2.5% of the sample.

The germline ends are 17 bases apart after V is trimmed by 0 bases and J by 14 bases. CDR1 and CDR2 are drawn from the germline V gene: LGHNA, YNFKEQ. Including the terminal cysteine and phenylalanine, the CDR3 comprises 14 residues. Only CDR3 DNA remains: 42 bases, in frame from the first base. The sample's time point label, in plain terms: cycle 1 day 1 (C1D1), immediately before nivolumab initiation. Every trial patient had relapsed after autologous stem cell transplantation, and cohorts A, B and C differed in prior brentuximab vedotin exposure. The trial cohort comprised more than 55 patients with relapsed/refractory classical Hodgkin lymphoma whose best overall responses were complete response, partial response or progressive disease. Single-agent nivolumab was administered to trial patients in the multi-cohort phase II CheckMate 205 trial. An independent review committee assessed best overall response by applying the 2007 International Working Group response criteria. Trial PBMCs were collected immediately before nivolumab initiation (C1D1) and during therapy at cycle 2 day 1 and cycle 4 day 1. After peripheral blood was drawn into 8 mL Vacutainer Cell Preparation Tubes, PBMCs were isolated by centrifugation and then cryopreserved.

This clone was observed a handful of times. It lacks a known antigen. No much larger clone exists at a distance of one base, and base qualities are not known. This specimen was peripheral blood mononuclear cells (PBMCs), taken at baseline. The clonotype was recovered from a human donor with classical Hodgkin lymphoma. In this chain, TRBV4-2 is recombined with TRBJ2-4; the D call is tentative, TRBD1 or TRBD2, as each matches 5 bases. The DNA is as follows: TGTGCCAGCAGCCAAGATGAAGGGGTCGGGAAGGAGTACTTC. It translates to CASSQDEGVGKEYF.